This record looks at one T cell receptor (beta chain) sequence and its context. Its antigen is undetermined. Each sample's TCRbeta library yielded on average about 41,000 productive templates. Using immunoSEQ multiplex PCR, the repertoire was profiled, and TCRdb retains in-frame clones only, with some absent. The table shows tens of thousands of clones, with approximately 84% occurring only once. This sample was included in a study of STAT3 mutations in large granular lymphocyte leukemia. The overall study: Among longitudinally sequenced T-LGLL patients, roughly half had canonical activating STAT3 mutations detected.

CDR3 length: 14 residues. Per the germline V gene, CDR1 is SGDLS and CDR2 is YYNGEE. The trim removed 4 bases at V and 1 base at J, leaving 3 bases unmatched. Points from the study as a whole: In T-cell large granular lymphocyte leukemia, about half of patients showed multiple immunodominant subclonotypes. In some patients, a small highly pathogenic clone possibly went undetected. After therapy, about 35% of the 18 patients switched clonotypes, all new clones STAT3 wild type.

This TCR derives from a man in his sixties with T-cell large granular lymphocyte leukemia. Some clones in this sample may be carry-over from other donors' samples. Material: peripheral blood mononuclear cells. V usage is TRBV9 and J usage is TRBJ2-3, with 7 bases that match TRBD1. The CDR3 nucleotides are TGTGCCAGCAGCATTGGACAGGGCACAGATACGCAGTATTTT. Amino acids: CASSIGQGTDTQYF.